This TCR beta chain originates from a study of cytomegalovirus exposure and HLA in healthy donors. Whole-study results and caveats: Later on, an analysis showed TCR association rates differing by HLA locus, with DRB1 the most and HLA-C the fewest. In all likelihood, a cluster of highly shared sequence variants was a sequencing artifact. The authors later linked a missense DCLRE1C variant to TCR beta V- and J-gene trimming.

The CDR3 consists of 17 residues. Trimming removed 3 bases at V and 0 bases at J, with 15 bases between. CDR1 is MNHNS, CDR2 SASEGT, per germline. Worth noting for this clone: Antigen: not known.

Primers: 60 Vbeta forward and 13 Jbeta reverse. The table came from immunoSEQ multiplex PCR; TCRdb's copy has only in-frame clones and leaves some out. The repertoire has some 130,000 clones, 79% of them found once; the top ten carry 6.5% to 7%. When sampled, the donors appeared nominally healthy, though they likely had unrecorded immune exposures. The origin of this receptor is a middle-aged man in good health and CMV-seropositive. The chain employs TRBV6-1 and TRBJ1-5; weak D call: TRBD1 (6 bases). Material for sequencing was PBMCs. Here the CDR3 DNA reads TGTGCCAGCAGTGACGCCCTTGACAGGTTTAGCAATCAGCCCCAGCATTTT. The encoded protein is CASSDALDRFSNQPQHF.